The rows below give T cell receptor beta chains drawn from one sample of a study of blood T cell repertoires in COVID-19. Assay: immunoSEQ multiplex PCR; the TCRdb copy retains only in-frame clones and omits some. The sample lists 250,000 to 350,000 clones; 75% to 90% were seen once. Sequenced input: peripheral blood. The receptors were gathered from a woman aged 55-69 years with acute or convalescent COVID-19. CDR3s leave out the opening cysteine and the closing phenylalanine or tryptophan.

TRBV7-3,TRBJ2-1,ASSFTGGSYNEQF
TRBV20-1,TRBJ1-5,SASVDTRNQPQH
TRBV2,TRBJ1-5,ASSGPAGGRSQPQH
TRBV5-1,TRBJ2-6,ASSFEGPGGSNVLT
TRBV9,TRBJ2-3,ASSVGGREDTQY
TRBV19,TRBJ1-2,ASSRGGSYGYT
TRBV2,TRBJ1-3,ASSQQGAKRNTIY
TRBV7-3,TRBJ1-1,ASSCNRGRLITEAF
TRBV18,TRBJ2-3,ASSPMPGQRSRDTQY
TRBV19,TRBJ1-1,ASKNRGDTEAF
TRBV7-2,TRBJ1-1,ASSPFTEAF
TRBV4-3,TRBJ2-7,ASSALAGESEQY
TRBV19,TRBJ1-6,ASSPPRQGLNSPLH
TRBV25-1,TRBJ2-1,ASKAENYNEQF
TRBV7-9,TRBJ1-1,ASSRAPGENTEAF